This TCR beta chain was documented in a study of tumor-infiltrating lymphocytes in primary liver carcinoma. Whole-study findings and limits: Relative to blood, tumors carried a significantly larger fraction of the repertoire in their top 250 clones (p = 0.039).

Without any cell sorting, roughly 20-33 mg of bulk tissue yielded co-extracted RNA and DNA. For this clonotype: Its antigen is unidentified.

From 500 ng total RNA, TCR beta cDNA was generated with a primer in the constant region. ARM-PCR was slightly modified, and three nested multiplex PCR rounds with it gave rise to the TCR beta libraries. Researchers ran the first two PCR rounds for roughly 10 cycles each with TRBV1-TRBV30 forward primers and a C-beta reverse primer. TCRdb fed the multiplex PCR reads into MiXCR, producing one record per CDR3 protein. The data hold tens of thousands of distinct CDR3 sequences, with 69% observed a single time. Germline CDR1 reads KGHDR; CDR2 reads SFDVKD. V was shortened by 3 bases and J by 3 bases, with 6 bases between the two germline ends. The CDR3 consists of 13 residues.

The chain uses TRBV24-1 and TRBJ2-3; D uncertain. Sequencing used tumor-adjacent normal liver tissue. This TCR was sampled from a man aged 35 to 55 with primary liver carcinoma and hepatitis B virus infection. The CDR3 loop is CATSDPPTDTQYF. DNA for the CDR3: TGTGCCACCAGTGATCCACCTACAGATACGCAGTATTTT.